Shown below are 11 T cell receptor beta chains from a single sample sequenced in a study of cytomegalovirus exposure and HLA in healthy donors. Repertoires were generated with immunoSEQ multiplex PCR, while TCRdb's copy carries only in-frame clones and drops some. The sample contains 300,000 to 350,000 clones, around 90% of which appear only once. Sequenced sample: PBMCs. The source of these receptors is a young man in good health and CMV-seronegative.

This clone was seen a single time. The genes are TRBV5-5 and TRBJ2-1; 7 bases map to TRBD2. CDR3 length equals 15 residues. Germline V CDR1 and CDR2: SGHKS, YYEKEE (reference sequence). The junction had 4 bases not matched to a gene; V was cut back by 0 bases and J by 4 bases. CDR3 coding DNA: TGTGCCAGCAGCTTGGATCGGGGGGAATACAATGAGCAGTTCTTC. Translated, it gives CASSLDRGEYNEQFF.

The gene calls are TRBV19 and TRBJ2-2; 9 bases are shared with TRBD2. The V gene end was trimmed by 5 bases and the J gene end by 5 bases; junction bases not matched to a gene: 9. Germline V gene lookup returns CDR1 LNHDA and CDR2 SQIVND (reference sequence). There are 16 residues in the CDR3. This CDR3 reads CASSPLGTSFTGELFF. CDR3 nucleotide sequence: TGTGCCAGTAGTCCATTAGGGACTAGCTTTACCGGGGAGCTGTTTTTT.

The V call is TRBV5-1, the J call TRBJ1-2, with a possible D match to TRBD1 (5 bases). V lost 4 bases and J lost 7, with 14 bases in between. CDR1 and CDR2 from the germline V gene are SGHRS and YFSETQ. This CDR3 comprises 13 residues. The CDR3 sequence is CASSPTGDAGYTF. The DNA for the CDR3 is TGCGCCAGCAGCCCTACGGGGGATGCTGGCTACACCTTC.

The chain couples TRBV9 to TRBJ2-7; the match to TRBD1 covers 7 bases. Trimming removed 0 bases from V and 1 base from J; junction bases left unmatched: 16. Germline assignment: CDR1 SGDLS and CDR2 YYNGEE. The CDR3 is 19 amino acids. CDR3: CASSVAAYPITGASYEQYF. In DNA form, the CDR3 reads TGTGCCAGCAGCGTAGCCGCGTACCCTATTACAGGGGCTTCCTACGAGCAGTACTTC. Drawing the rest from reference TRBV9 and TRBJ2-7, the complete variable domain is DSGVTQTPKHLITATGQRVTLRCSPRSGDLSVYWYQQSLDQGLQFLIQYYNGEERAKGNILERFSAQQFPDLHSELNLSSLELGDSALYFCASSVAAYPITGASYEQYFGPGTRLTVT.

The genes are TRBV7-9 and TRBJ2-7; 8 bases align to TRBD2. This CDR3 is 17 amino acids long. Looked up from germline, CDR1 is SEHNR and CDR2 is FQNEAQ (reference sequence). Trimming took 5 bases from V and 2 from J; bases not matched to a gene: 14. CDR3 nucleotides: TGTGCCAGCAGCCGGGGGGGCCCATACGGGCTAACCTACGAGCAGTACTTC. It specifies CASSRGGPYGLTYEQYF.

This chain connects TRBV4-1 to TRBJ1-6; D is undetermined. Germline V CDR1 and CDR2: MGHRA, YSYEKL. The CDR3 has 17 residues. V was pared by 6 bases and J by 3 bases, with 18 bases between. Written as DNA, the CDR3 is TGCGCCAGCAGAGATGAGGGCCGCGCGGTCTATAATTCACCCCTCCACTTT. As protein: CASRDEGRAVYNSPLHF.

V is TRBV5-1 and J is TRBJ1-5; 7 positions agree with TRBD1. This CDR3 has 16 amino acids. Trimming cost V 4 bases and J 0 bases; bases outside gene matches: 7. Germline CDR1 SGHRS, CDR2 YFSETQ. CDR3: CASSLHPGGSNQPQHF. The CDR3 nucleotides are TGCGCCAGCAGCCTACACCCAGGGGGTAGCAATCAGCCCCAGCATTTT.

This clone was seen a few times. The chain combines TRBV7-9 with TRBJ1-2; D is perhaps TRBD1 (5 bases). The length of the CDR3 is 15 residues. Germline values: CDR1 SEHNR, CDR2 FQNEAQ (reference sequence). The germline V and J ends were trimmed by 1 base and 1 base, with 10 bases remaining between them. The CDR3 bases are TGTGCCAGCAGCTTAGGGCCAGGGATTAACTATGGCTACACCTTC. This translates into CASSLGPGINYGYTF.

The chain employs TRBV5-4 and TRBJ2-1; 7 bases agree with TRBD1. This CDR3 is 15 amino acids long. V lost 4 bases and J lost 1; bases outside the gene matches: 5. Germline V gene data show CDR1 as SGHNT and CDR2 as YYREEE (reference sequence). The CDR3 DNA follows: TGTGCCAGCAGCCGCGACAGGGAATCCTACAATGAGCAGTTCTTC. Protein: CASSRDRESYNEQFF.

This clone has just one count. This chain connects TRBV19 to TRBJ2-1, with D unresolved. The CDR3 extends over 14 amino acids. Germline CDR1 LNHDA, CDR2 SQIVND (reference sequence). V was shortened by 2 bases and J by 9 bases, with 14 bases between the two germline ends. CDR3 nucleotides: TGTGCCAGTAGTATAACGAGTTTCCGCATTGAGCAGTTCTTC. This sequence encodes CASSITSFRIEQFF.

The chain employs TRBV19 and TRBJ1-6; a weak D match, TRBD1 (6 bases). The CDR3 has 16 amino acids. Deletions cut 3 bases from V and 6 bases from J, with 15 bases between. Germline V gives CDR1 LNHDA, CDR2 SQIVND (reference sequence). In nucleotides, the CDR3 is TGTGCCAGTAGTATTTCGTCAGGGGTGTCTAATTCACCCCTCCACTTT. Its translation is CASSISSGVSNSPLHF.